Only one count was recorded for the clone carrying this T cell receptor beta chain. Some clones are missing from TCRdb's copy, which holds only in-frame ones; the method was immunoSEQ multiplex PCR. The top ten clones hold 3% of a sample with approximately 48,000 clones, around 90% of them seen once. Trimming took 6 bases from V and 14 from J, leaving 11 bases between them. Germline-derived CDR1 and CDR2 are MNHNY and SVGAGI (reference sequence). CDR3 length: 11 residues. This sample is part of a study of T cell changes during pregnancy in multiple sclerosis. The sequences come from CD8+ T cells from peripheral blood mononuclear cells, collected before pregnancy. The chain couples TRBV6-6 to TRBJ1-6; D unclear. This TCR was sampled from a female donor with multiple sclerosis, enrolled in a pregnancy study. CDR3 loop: CASREQLTLHF. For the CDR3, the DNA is TGTGCCAGCAGAGAACAGCTCACCCTCCACTTT.